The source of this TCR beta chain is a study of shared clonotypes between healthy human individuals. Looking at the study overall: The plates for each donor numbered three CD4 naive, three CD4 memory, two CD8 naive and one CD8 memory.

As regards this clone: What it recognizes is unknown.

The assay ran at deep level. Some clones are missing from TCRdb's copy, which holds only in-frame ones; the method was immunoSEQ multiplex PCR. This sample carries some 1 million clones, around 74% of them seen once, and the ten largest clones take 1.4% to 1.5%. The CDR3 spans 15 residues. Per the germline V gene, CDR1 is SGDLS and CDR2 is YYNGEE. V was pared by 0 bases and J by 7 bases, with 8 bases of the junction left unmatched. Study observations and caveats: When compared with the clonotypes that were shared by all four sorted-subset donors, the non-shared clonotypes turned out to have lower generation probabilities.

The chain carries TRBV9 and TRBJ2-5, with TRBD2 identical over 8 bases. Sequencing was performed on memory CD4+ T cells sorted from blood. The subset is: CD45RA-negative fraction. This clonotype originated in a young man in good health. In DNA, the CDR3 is TGTGCCAGCAGCGTAGCTGAGCGGGGGTATGGGACCCAGTACTTC. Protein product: CASSVAERGYGTQYF. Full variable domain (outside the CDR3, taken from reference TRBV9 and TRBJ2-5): DSGVTQTPKHLITATGQRVTLRCSPRSGDLSVYWYQQSLDQGLQFLIQYYNGEERAKGNILERFSAQQFPDLHSELNLSSLELGDSALYFCASSVAERGYGTQYFGPGTRLLVL.